This T cell receptor beta chain appears in the sequencing data of a study of early T cells in non-severe SARS-CoV-2 infection. Study information: RNA in bulk from unsorted whole blood was sequenced, and chains were unpaired.

The protocol attached unique molecular identifiers to individual cDNA molecules. One entry per CDR3 protein results from TCRdb running MiXCR on the 5' RACE reads. The top ten clones hold roughly 12% of a sample with some 37,000 distinct CDR3 sequences, over 8.5% of them seen once. This clonotype has ten or more counts. Germline CDR1 reads GTSNPN; CDR2 reads SVGIG (reference sequence). CDR3 length equals 17 residues. The trim removed 1 base at V and 4 bases at J, leaving 13 bases unmatched. V and J are TRBV30 and TRBJ1-1; 9 nucleotides match TRBD1. The source material was whole blood. The TCR comes from an adult who was a healthcare worker with PCR-confirmed SARS-CoV-2 infection or an uninfected control (not recorded which). The CDR3 bases are TGTGCCTGGAGTGCCGGGACAGGGACGCCCGGGGGCACTGAAGCTTTCTTT. Amino acid sequence: CAWSAGTGTPGGTEAFF. Drawing the rest from reference TRBV30 and TRBJ1-1, the complete variable domain is SQTIHQWPATLVQPVGSPLSLECTVEGTSNPNLYWYRQAAGRGLQLLFYSVGIGQISSEVPQNLSASRPQDRQFILSSKKLLLSDSGFYLCAWSAGTGTPGGTEAFFGQGTRLTVV.